Listed below are T cell receptor beta chains from one sample, sequenced in a study of low-dose radiotherapy and immunotherapy resistance in tumors. TCRdb passed the reads through MiXCR, listing each CDR3 protein once. Among more than 85,000 distinct CDR3 sequences listed, around 9.2% were seen once. Source: PBMCs, taken before treatment. These receptors were taken from a male donor with prostate cancer. Each CDR3 is given without its conserved first and last residue.

j_gene,v_gene,CDR3aa
TRBJ1-1,TRBV29-1,SVGYGGPKPEAF
TRBJ1-1,TRBV5-5,ASSWSRTEKLNTEAF
TRBJ1-2,TRBV5-5,ASSLLDGTYGYT
TRBJ2-3,TRBV4-3,ASSPRRVDTQY
TRBJ1-5,TRBV20-1,SARLGGGVLVGPQH
TRBJ2-1,TRBV18,ASSPGGAVEQF
TRBJ2-2,TRBV12-3/TRBV12-4,ASSLARSGGNTGELF
TRBJ2-1,TRBV5-6,ASSGGLAGSYNEQF
TRBJ1-2,TRBV7-2,ASSLGSGEYGYT
TRBJ1-2,TRBV27,ASRRNGEGQGYT
TRBJ2-1,TRBV18,ASSPTGPLAGGNEQF
TRBJ1-5,TRBV10-3,AIKNGTGGNQPQH
TRBJ2-1,TRBV19,ASRQGAYNEQF
TRBJ2-2,TRBV27,ASSFPGTGGELF
TRBJ2-5,TRBV7-9,ASNGRGIETQY
TRBJ2-1,TRBV2,ASSEMAGGYNEQF